This T cell receptor beta chain was recovered during a study of blood T cell repertoires in COVID-19. For the study at large: Both acute and convalescent COVID-19 samples were obtained from the United States, Italy and Spain. PBMCs, B-cell-depleted T cells, or T cells provided the cDNA or gDNA that made up the material.

During active infection, Seattle patients enrolled and were then monitored through disease. The CDR3 loop spans 18 amino acids. In the original analysis: Amplification of reference gene primers provided the estimated nucleated cell counts. Profiling relied on immunoSEQ multiplex PCR, and the TCRdb table lists in-frame clones only, not all of them. D and trimming come from the DNA, and the V and J calls and clone size come from that table. The data contain about 340,000 clones, about nine tenths of them singletons. The chain is built from TRBV21-1 and TRBJ1-5; the D segment call TRBD1 is taken from the table without a DNA check. TRBV21-1 is listed as a pseudogene. What was sequenced was peripheral blood. This TCR was sampled from a woman in her seventies with COVID-19, enrolled during active disease. The CDR3 nucleotides are TGTGCCAGCAGCAAAGGCCAGACAGGGGTAGATAGCAATCAGCCCCAGCATTTT. Translated, it gives CASSKGQTGVDSNQPQHF.